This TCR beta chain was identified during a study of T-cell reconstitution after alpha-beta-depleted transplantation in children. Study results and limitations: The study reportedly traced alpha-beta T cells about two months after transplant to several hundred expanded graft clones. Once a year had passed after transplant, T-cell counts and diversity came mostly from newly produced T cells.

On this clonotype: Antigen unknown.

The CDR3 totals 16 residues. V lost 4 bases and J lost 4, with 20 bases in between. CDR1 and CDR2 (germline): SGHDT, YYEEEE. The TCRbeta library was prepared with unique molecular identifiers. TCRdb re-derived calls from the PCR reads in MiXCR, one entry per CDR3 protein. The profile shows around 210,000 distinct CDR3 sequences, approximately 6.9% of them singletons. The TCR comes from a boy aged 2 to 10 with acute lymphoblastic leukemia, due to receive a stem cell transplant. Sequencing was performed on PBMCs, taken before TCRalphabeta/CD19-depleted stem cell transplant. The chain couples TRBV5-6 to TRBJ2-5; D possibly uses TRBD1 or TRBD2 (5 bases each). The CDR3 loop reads CASSRWGTPGGETQYF. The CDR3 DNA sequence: TGTGCCAGCAGCCGATGGGGCACACCTGGGGGAGAGACCCAGTACTTC.